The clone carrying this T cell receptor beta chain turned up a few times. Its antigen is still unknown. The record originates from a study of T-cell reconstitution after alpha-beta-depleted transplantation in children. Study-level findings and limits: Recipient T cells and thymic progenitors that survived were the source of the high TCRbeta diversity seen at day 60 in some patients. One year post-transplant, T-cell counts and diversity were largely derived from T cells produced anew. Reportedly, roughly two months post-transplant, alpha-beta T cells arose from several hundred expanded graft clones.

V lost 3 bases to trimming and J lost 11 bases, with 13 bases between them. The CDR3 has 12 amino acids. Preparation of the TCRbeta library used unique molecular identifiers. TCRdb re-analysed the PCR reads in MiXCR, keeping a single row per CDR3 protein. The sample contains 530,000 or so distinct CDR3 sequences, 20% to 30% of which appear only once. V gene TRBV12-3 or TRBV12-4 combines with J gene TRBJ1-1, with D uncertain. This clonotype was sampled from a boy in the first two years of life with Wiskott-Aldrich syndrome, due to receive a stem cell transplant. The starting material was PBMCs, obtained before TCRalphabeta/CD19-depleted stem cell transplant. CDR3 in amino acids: CASSLEEAVAFF. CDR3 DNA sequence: TGTGCCAGCAGTTTGGAAGAGGCTGTGGCTTTCTTT.